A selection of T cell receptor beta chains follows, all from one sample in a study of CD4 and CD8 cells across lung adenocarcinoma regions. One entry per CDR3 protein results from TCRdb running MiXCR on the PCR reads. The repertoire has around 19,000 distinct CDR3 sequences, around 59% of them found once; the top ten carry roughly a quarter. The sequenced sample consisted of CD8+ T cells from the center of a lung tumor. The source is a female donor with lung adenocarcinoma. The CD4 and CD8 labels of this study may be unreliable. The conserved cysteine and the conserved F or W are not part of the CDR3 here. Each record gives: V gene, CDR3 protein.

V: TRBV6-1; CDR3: ASSEQRSSDIQY
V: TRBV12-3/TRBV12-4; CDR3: ASSLGVAGDYTGELF
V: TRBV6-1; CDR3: ASRGLIGETQY
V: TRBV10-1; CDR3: ASSEGKASTDTQY
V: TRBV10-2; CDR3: ASRGRGAGDTQY
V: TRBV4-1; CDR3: ASSQLPGQGTREQY
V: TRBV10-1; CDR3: ASSETQRAITDTQY
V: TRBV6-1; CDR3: ASKISSTDTQY
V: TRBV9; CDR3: ASSVEGRGTGELF
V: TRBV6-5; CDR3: ASSSGSWETQY
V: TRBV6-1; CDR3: AGSGGSGEETQY
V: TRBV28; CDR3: ASTWVGNEQF
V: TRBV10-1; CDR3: ASSESRTGGLGEKLF
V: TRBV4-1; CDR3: ASSQRLGLAYNEQF
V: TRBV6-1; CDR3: ASWTGYNEQF
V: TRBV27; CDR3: ARGQGVGDTETQY
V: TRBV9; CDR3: ASSARDVGAGALY
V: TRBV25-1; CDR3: ASTPPQSSYNEQF
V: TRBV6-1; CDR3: ASSGRFWGGRAKDTQY
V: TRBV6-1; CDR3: ASWSGGFGTDTQY
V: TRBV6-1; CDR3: ASSTSLGGGPPQETQY
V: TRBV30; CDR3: ACPLSGATQY
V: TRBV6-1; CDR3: ASSLAGLAGRVEQF
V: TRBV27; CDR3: ASRGWDQETQY
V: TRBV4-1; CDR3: ASSPQSNRETQY
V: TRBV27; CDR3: ASSPLREPTWDEQF
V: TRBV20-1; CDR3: SATKDRVGHQPQH